This TCR beta chain was documented in a study of OX40 agonist ivuxolimab in advanced cancers. V was shortened by 4 bases and J by 2 bases, with 14 bases between the two germline ends. The CDR3 runs to 15 residues. Germline-derived CDR1 and CDR2 are LGHNA and YNFKEQ. Sequencing used immunoSEQ multiplex PCR; TCRdb keeps in-frame clones, though not all of them. The sample consists of 30,000 or so clones, 88% of them appearing once. The genes are TRBV4-2 and TRBJ1-2; tentative D call: TRBD1 (6 bases). This TCR was sampled from an adult with an advanced solid tumor such as melanoma, head and neck, liver or kidney cancer. Sequenced material: CD4+ or CD8+ T cells sorted from blood, taken in a trial of the OX40 agonist ivuxolimab. CDR3 residues: CASSPNRESNYGYTF. The CDR3 DNA is TGTGCCAGCAGCCCAAACAGGGAAAGCAACTATGGCTACACCTTC.